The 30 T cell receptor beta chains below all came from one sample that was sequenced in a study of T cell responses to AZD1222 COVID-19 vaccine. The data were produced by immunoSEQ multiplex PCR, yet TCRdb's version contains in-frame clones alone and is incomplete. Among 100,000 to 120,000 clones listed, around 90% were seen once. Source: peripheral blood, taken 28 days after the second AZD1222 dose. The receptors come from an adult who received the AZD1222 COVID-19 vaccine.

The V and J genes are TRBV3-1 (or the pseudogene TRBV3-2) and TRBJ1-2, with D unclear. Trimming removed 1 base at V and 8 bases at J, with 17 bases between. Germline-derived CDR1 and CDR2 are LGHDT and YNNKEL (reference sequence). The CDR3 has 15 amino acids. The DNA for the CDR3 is TGTGCCAGCAGCCAAGCTGTAACCGCCCTGCGGGGCTACACCTTC. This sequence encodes CASSQAVTALRGYTF.

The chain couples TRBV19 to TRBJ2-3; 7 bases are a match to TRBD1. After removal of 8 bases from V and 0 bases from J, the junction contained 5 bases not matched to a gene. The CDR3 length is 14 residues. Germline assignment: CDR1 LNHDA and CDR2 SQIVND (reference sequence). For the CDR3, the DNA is TGTGCCAGTGCCCCGGGACAGAGCACAGATACGCAGTATTTT. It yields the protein CASAPGQSTDTQYF.

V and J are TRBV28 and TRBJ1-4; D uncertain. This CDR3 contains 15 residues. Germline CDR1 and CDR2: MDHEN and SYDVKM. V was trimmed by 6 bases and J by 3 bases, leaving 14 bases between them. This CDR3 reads CASRSPPGANEKLFF. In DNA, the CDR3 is TGTGCCAGCAGGTCACCCCCAGGCGCTAATGAAAAACTGTTTTTT. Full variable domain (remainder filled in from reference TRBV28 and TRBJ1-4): DVKVTQSSRYLVKRTGEKVFLECVQDMDHENMFWYRQDPGLGLRLIYFSYDVKMKEKGDIPEGYSVSREKKERFSLILESASTNQTSMYLCASRSPPGANEKLFFGSGTQLSVL.

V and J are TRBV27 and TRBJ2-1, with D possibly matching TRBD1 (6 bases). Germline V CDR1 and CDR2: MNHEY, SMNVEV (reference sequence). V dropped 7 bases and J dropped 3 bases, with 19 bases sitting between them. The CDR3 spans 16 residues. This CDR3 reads CASTLGTLGGYNEQFF. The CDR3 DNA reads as TGTGCCAGCACCCTGGGAACCTTAGGGGGCTACAATGAGCAGTTCTTC.

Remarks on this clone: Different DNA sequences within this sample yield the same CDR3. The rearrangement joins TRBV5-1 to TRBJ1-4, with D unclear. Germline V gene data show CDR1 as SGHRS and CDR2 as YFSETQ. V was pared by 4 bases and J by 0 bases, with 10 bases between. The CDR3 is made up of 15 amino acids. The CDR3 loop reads CASSTEGATNEKLFF. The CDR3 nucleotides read TGCGCCAGCAGCACCGAGGGTGCAACTAATGAAAAACTGTTTTTT.

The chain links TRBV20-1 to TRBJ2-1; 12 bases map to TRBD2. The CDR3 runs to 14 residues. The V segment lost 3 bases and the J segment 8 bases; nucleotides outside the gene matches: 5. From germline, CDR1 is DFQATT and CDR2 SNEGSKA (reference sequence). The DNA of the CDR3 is TGCAGTGCTAGTCTAGCGGGAGGGCCCCATGAGCAGTTCTTC. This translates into CSASLAGGPHEQFF.

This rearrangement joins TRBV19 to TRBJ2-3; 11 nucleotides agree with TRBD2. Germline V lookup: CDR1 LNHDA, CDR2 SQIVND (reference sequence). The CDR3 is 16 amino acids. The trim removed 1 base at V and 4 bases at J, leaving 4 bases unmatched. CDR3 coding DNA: TGTGCCAGTAGTATAGGACTAGCGGGATTATCAGATACGCAGTATTTT. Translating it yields CASSIGLAGLSDTQYF. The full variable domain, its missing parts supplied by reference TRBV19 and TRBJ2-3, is DGGITQSPKYLFRKEGQNVTLSCEQNLNHDAMYWYRQDPGQGLRLIYYSQIVNDFQKGDIAEGYSVSREKKESFPLTVTSAQKNPTAFYLCASSIGLAGLSDTQYFGPGTRLTVL.

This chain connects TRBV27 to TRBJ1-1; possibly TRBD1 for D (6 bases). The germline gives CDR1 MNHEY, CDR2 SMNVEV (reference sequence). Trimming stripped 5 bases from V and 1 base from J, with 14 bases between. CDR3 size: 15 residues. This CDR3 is CASSLARRGNTEAFF. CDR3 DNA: TGTGCCAGCAGTCTCGCCCGCAGGGGGAACACTGAAGCTTTCTTT.

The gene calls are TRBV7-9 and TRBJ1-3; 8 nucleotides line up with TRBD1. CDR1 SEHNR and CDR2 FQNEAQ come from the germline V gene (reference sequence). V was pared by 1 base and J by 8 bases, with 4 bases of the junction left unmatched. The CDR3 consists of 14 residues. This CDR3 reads CASSLGQGYDTIYF. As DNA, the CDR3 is TGTGCCAGCAGCTTAGGACAGGGGTACGACACCATATATTTT.

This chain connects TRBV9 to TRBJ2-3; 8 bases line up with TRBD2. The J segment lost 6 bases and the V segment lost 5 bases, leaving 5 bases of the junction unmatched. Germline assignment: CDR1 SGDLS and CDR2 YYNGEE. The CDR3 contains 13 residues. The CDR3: CASREAGGDTQYF. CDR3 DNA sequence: TGTGCCAGCAGGGAGGCGGGGGGCGATACGCAGTATTTT.

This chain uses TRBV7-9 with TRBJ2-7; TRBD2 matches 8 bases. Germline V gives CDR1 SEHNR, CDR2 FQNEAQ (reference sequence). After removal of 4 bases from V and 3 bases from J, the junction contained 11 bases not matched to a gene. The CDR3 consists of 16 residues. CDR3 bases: TGTGCCAGCAGCTCGTTTAGCGGGGCTACCATCTACGAGCAGTACTTC. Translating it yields CASSSFSGATIYEQYF.

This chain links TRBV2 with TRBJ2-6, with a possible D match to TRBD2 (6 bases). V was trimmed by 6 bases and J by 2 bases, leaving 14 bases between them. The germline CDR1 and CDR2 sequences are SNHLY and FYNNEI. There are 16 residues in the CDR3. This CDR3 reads CASRPPWGAGANVLTF. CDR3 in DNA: TGTGCCAGCAGGCCCCCGTGGGGGGCTGGGGCCAACGTCCTGACTTTC.

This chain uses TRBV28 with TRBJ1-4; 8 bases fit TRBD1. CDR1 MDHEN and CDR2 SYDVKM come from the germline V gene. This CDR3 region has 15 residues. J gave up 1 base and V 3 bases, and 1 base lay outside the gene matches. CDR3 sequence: CASSFRGQTNEKLFF. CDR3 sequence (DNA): TGTGCCAGCAGTTTCAGGGGGCAAACTAATGAAAAACTGTTTTTT.

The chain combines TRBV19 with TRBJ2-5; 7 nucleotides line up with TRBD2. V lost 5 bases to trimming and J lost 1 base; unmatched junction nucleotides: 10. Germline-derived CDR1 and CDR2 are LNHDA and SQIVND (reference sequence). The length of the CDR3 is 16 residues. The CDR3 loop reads CASSDSGGGGQETQYF. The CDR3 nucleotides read TGTGCCAGTAGTGATTCTGGGGGGGGAGGCCAAGAGACCCAGTACTTC.

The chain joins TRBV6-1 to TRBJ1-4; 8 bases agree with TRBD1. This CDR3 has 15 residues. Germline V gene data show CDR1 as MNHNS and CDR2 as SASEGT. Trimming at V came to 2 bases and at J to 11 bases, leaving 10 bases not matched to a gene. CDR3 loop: CASSENAGQGGKLFF. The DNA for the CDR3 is TGTGCCAGCAGTGAAAACGCTGGACAGGGAGGGAAACTGTTTTTT.

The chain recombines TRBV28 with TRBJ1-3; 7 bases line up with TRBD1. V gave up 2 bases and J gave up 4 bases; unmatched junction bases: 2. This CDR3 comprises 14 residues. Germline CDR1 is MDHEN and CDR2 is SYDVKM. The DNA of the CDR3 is TGTGCCAGCAGTTTAAAGGGGGCCGGAAACACCATATATTTT. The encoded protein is CASSLKGAGNTIYF.

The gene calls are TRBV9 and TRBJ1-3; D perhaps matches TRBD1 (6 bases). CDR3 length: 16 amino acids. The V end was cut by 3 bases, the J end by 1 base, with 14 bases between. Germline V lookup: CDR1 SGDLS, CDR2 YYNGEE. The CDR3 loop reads CASSDRQVISGNTIYF. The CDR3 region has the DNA TGTGCCAGCAGCGACCGACAGGTGATATCTGGAAACACCATATATTTT.

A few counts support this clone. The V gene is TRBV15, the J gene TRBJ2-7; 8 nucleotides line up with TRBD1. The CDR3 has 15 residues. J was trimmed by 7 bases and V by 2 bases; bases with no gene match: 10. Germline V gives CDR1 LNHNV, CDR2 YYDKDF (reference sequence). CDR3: CATSRRTGGSGEQYF. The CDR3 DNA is TGTGCCACCAGCAGACGAACAGGGGGGAGCGGTGAGCAGTACTTC.

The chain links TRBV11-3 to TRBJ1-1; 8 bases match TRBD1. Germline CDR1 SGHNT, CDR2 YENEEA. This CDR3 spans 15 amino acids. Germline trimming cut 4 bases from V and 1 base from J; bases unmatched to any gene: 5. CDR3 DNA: TGTGCCAGCAGCTCCACCGGACAGGGGAACACTGAAGCTTTCTTT. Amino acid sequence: CASSSTGQGNTEAFF.

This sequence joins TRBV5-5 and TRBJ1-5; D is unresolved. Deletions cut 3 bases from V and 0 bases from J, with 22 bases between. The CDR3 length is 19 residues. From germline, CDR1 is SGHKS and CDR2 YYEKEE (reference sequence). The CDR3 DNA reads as TGTGCCAGCAGCTATGATGTTGTGAGAACTCCGTATAGCAATCAGCCCCAGCATTTT. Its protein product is CASSYDVVRTPYSNQPQHF.

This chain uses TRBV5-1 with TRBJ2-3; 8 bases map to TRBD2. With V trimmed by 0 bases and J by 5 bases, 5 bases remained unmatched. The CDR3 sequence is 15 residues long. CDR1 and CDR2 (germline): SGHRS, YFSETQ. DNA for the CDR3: TGCGCCAGCAGCTTGGAATACGGGGGGGTAGATACGCAGTATTTT. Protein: CASSLEYGGVDTQYF.

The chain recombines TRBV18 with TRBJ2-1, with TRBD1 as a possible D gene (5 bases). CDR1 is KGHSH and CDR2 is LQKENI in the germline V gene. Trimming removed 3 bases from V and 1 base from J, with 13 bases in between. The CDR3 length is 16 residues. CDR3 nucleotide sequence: TGTGCCAGCTCACCGGGGAACGACAGATCCTACAATGAGCAGTTCTTC. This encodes CASSPGNDRSYNEQFF.

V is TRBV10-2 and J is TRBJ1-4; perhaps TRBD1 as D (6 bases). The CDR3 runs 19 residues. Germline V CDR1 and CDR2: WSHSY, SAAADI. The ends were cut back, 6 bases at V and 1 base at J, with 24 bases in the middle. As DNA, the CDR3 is TGCGCCAGCAGACCGCTATTGGGGGCGGTTGAAGAAACTAATGAAAAACTGTTTTTT. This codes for CASRPLLGAVEETNEKLFF.

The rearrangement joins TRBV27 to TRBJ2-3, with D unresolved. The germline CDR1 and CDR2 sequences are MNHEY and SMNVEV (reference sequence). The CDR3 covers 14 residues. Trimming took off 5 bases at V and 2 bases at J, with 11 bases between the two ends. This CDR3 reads CASSPLPPTDTQYF. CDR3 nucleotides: TGTGCCAGCAGTCCTCTCCCCCCCACAGATACGCAGTATTTT.

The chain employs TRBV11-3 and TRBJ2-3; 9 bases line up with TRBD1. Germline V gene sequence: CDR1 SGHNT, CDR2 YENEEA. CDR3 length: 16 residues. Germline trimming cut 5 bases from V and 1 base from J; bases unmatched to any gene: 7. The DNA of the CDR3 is TGTGCCAGCAGCGCAAAACAGGGGGCTGGCACAGATACGCAGTATTTT. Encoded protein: CASSAKQGAGTDTQYF.

CDR3 region: CASSLTEETQYF. The CDR3, as DNA: TGCGCCAGCAGCTTAACAGAAGAGACCCAGTACTTC. The genes are TRBV5-1 and TRBJ2-5; D is unclear. V was cut by 2 bases and J by 3 bases, with 5 bases left in between. Germline V gene data show CDR1 as SGHRS and CDR2 as YFSETQ. The CDR3 has 12 residues.

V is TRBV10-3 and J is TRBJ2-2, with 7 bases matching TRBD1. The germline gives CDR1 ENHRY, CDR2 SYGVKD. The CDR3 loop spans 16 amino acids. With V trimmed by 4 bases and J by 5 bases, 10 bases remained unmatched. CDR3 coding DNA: TGTGCCATCAGTGTTGGGAACAGGGGAACAACCGGGGAGCTGTTTTTT. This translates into CAISVGNRGTTGELFF.

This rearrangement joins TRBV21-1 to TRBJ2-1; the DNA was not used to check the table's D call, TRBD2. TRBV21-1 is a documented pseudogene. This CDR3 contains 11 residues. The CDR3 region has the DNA TGTGCCAGCAGCAAACTAGGCGAGCAGTTCTTC. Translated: CASSKLGEQFF.

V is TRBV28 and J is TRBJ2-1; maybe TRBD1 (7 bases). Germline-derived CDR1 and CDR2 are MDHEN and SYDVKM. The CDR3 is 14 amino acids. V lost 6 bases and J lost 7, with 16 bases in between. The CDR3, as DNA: TGTGCCAGCAGCCCTGCGGGACAGATAAATGAGCAGTTCTTC. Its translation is CASSPAGQINEQFF.

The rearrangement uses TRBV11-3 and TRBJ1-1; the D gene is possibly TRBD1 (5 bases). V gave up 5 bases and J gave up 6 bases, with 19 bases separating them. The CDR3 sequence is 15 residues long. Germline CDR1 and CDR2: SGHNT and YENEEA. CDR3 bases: TGTGCCAGCAGCCCCGGGTTAGGGGTTGTGGCTGAAGCTTTCTTT. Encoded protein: CASSPGLGVVAEAFF.